The 10 T cell receptor beta chains below come from one sample, sequenced in a study of blood T cells in healthy people across ages. Primers used in a second PCR of about 6 to 11 cycles were a sample-barcoded 5' primer and a J-beta primer mix. In TCRdb, the 5' RACE reads were re-called with MiXCR into one record per CDR3 protein. The sample lists over a million distinct CDR3 sequences; 35% to 45% were seen once. The specimen sequenced was blood. Every receptor here comes from a woman under 30 in good health.

This clonotype occurred a few times. This chain uses TRBV4-1 with TRBJ2-7, with 7 bases identical to TRBD2. Germline trimming cut 2 bases from V and 4 bases from J; bases unmatched to any gene: 2. Germline V gene lookup returns CDR1 MGHRA and CDR2 YSYEKL. The CDR3 covers 13 residues. The CDR3 spells CASSQRGGYEQYF. The CDR3, as DNA: TGCGCCAGCAGCCAAAGGGGAGGGTACGAGCAGTACTTC.

A few counts support this clonotype. The rearrangement joins TRBV7-9 to TRBJ1-6; D may be TRBD1 (6 bases). Germline CDR1 SEHNR, CDR2 FQNEAQ (reference sequence). This CDR3 contains 14 residues. Trimming stripped 6 bases from V and 9 bases from J, with 15 bases between. CDR3 region: CASRLTTGGSPLHF. The CDR3 DNA sequence: TGTGCCAGCAGATTAACGACAGGCGGTTCACCCCTCCACTTT. The full variable domain, in which reference TRBV7-9 and TRBJ1-6 provide the parts outside the CDR3, is DTGVSQNPRHKITKRGQNVTFRCDPISEHNRLYWYRQTLGQGPEFLTYFQNEAQLEKSRLLSDRFSAERPKGSFSTLEIQRTEQGDSAMYLCASRLTTGGSPLHFGNGTRLTVT.

The V call is TRBV20-1, the J call TRBJ1-2, with D perhaps TRBD1 (5 bases). This CDR3 has 13 residues. Trimming left V 5 bases short and J 8 bases short, with 18 bases between. CDR1 DFQATT and CDR2 SNEGSKA come from the germline V gene (reference sequence). The CDR3: CSARSRVSWGYTF. CDR3 nucleotide sequence: TGCAGTGCTCGATCCAGGGTTAGTTGGGGCTACACCTTC.

The rearrangement uses TRBV4-1 and TRBJ2-5, with 8 nucleotides matching TRBD1. The J call may be in error: the DNA end matches TRBJ2-7 better. Germline-derived CDR1 and CDR2 are MGHRA and YSYEKL. The CDR3 consists of 18 residues. The CDR3 region has the DNA TGCGCCAGCAGCCATCCAGCCTCCAACAGGGGGAGTTGGTACGAGCAGTACTTC. This codes for CASSHPASNRGSWYEQYF.

This clonotype was detected only a few times. J is TRBJ2-3 and V is TRBV20-1, with 11 nucleotides matching TRBD2. There are 17 residues in the CDR3. The V gene end was trimmed by 4 bases and the J gene end by 2 bases; junction bases not matched to a gene: 11. Germline V gives CDR1 DFQATT, CDR2 SNEGSKA (reference sequence). The CDR3 protein is CSANRFGLAGSTDTQYF. The CDR3 region has the DNA TGCAGTGCTAATAGGTTCGGACTAGCGGGTTCCACAGATACGCAGTATTTT.

This chain links TRBV20-1 with TRBJ2-1, with 11 nucleotides matching TRBD2. CDR3 size: 16 residues. Germline values: CDR1 DFQATT, CDR2 SNEGSKA (reference sequence). The V and J ends lost 6 bases and 7 bases, in that order; junction bases with no gene match: 14. The CDR3 loop is CSAHISGGAGNNEQFF. The CDR3 coding sequence is TGCAGTGCCCACATTAGCGGGGGGGCCGGTAATAATGAGCAGTTCTTC.

This clonotype was seen a single time. The chain is built from TRBV24-1 and TRBJ2-3; D remains ambiguous. Germline lookup yields CDR1 KGHDR and CDR2 SFDVKD. The V end lost 8 bases, the J end lost 6 bases, and 8 bases lay between the germline ends. The CDR3 spans 11 residues. The CDR3 protein is CATTEGDTQYF. The CDR3 coding sequence is TGTGCCACCACGGAAGGGGATACGCAGTATTTT.

This clonotype was detected only a few times. The rearrangement uses TRBV7-9 and TRBJ1-2; weak D call: TRBD1 (6 bases). Germline CDR1 is SEHNR and CDR2 is FQNEAQ (reference sequence). Trimming cost V 5 bases and J 3 bases, with 13 bases left between them. This CDR3 has 14 amino acids. Written as DNA, the CDR3 is TGTGCCAGCAGCAGGGGGGACGAGTACTATGGCTACACCTTC. Translating it yields CASSRGDEYYGYTF.

This clonotype came up a few times. The rearrangement links TRBV7-6 to TRBJ2-5; TRBD1 matches at 7 bases. The V and J ends lost 0 bases and 3 bases, in that order; junction bases with no gene match: 7. This CDR3 region has 16 residues. Per germline, CDR1 SGHVS and CDR2 FNYEAQ. CDR3 residues: CASSLAPGTAKETQYF. For the CDR3, the DNA is TGTGCCAGCAGCTTAGCCCCTGGGACAGCAAAAGAGACCCAGTACTTC. Looking up the rest from reference TRBV7-6 and TRBJ2-5 gives the full variable domain: GAGVSQSPRYKVTKRGQDVALRCDPISGHVSLYWYRQALGQGPEFLTYFNYEAQQDKSGLPNDRFSAERPEGSISTLTIQRTEQRDSAMYRCASSLAPGTAKETQYFGPGTRLLVL.

Here the CDR3 DNA reads TGTGCCAGCAGTTTAAGCGCCTACAATGAGCAGTACTTC. This encodes CASSLSAYNEQYF. V gene TRBV27 combines with J gene TRBJ2-1, with D unresolved. TRBJ2-7 explains the end of the DNA better; the J call may be wrong. CDR1 and CDR2 from the germline V gene are MNHEY and SMNVEV (reference sequence). The CDR3 loop spans 13 amino acids.